This T cell receptor beta chain is drawn from a study of early T cells in non-severe SARS-CoV-2 infection. Study overall: The study sequenced bulk RNA from unsorted whole blood, with chains unpaired.

This clonotype showed up just a few times. Antigen unknown. Attachment of unique molecular identifiers to individual cDNA molecules was performed. TCRdb re-analysed the 5' RACE reads in MiXCR, keeping a single row per CDR3 protein. The table shows approximately 77,000 distinct CDR3 sequences, with approximately 12% occurring only once. Germline lookup yields CDR1 LGHNA and CDR2 YSLEER. Trimming shortened V by 1 base and J by 1 base, and 7 bases separated the two germline ends. The CDR3 extends over 14 amino acids. Study-wide results and caveats: VDJdb matching, biased toward anti-spike CD8 responses, missed private and CD4 specificities.

This TCR was recovered from an adult who was a healthcare worker with PCR-confirmed SARS-CoV-2 infection or an uninfected control (not recorded which). The donor label of this sample is uncertain. This sequence joins TRBV4-3 and TRBJ1-1; D is undetermined. Sample: whole blood, taken at baseline. As DNA, the CDR3 is TGCGCCAGCAGCCAAGTTCGCCAGAACACTGAAGCTTTCTTT. It translates to CASSQVRQNTEAFF.